One sample yielded the 29 T cell receptor beta chains listed below, sequenced in a study of blood T cells in healthy people across ages. Through a sample-barcoded 5' primer and a J-beta primer mix, a second PCR was run for roughly 6 to 11 cycles. In TCRdb, the 5' RACE reads were re-called with MiXCR into one record per CDR3 protein. Among some 1,500,000 distinct CDR3 sequences, approximately 43% were seen once, and the ten largest hold 4%. Sequencing was done on a sample of blood. The source is a woman between 18 and 29 years old in good health.

V gene TRBV11-2 combines with J gene TRBJ2-3; either TRBD1 or TRBD2 may fit D (6 bases each). The CDR3 sequence is 12 residues long. Deletions cut 5 bases from V and 10 bases from J, with 13 bases between. Germline lookup yields CDR1 SGHAT and CDR2 FQNNGV. CDR3 coding DNA: TGTGCCAGCAGCCCCCACGGGGGCGCGCAGTATTTT. Its protein is CASSPHGGAQYF.

The V call is TRBV5-1, the J call TRBJ1-4; possible D gene TRBD1, 5 bases. The CDR3 loop spans 15 amino acids. The V end lost 5 bases, the J end lost 7 bases, and 18 bases lay between the germline ends. CDR1 SGHRS and CDR2 YFSETQ come from the germline V gene. CDR3 sequence reads: CASSPAQGFSEKLFF. The CDR3 region has the DNA TGCGCCAGCAGTCCGGCTCAGGGATTCAGTGAAAAACTGTTTTTT. The entire variable domain, with the rest obtained from reference TRBV5-1 and TRBJ1-4, is as follows: KAGVTQTPRYLIKTRGQQVTLSCSPISGHRSVSWYQQTPGQGLQFLFEYFSETQRNKGNFPGRFSGRQFSNSRSEMNVSTLELGDSALYLCASSPAQGFSEKLFFGSGTQLSVL.

The chain is built from TRBV10-3 and TRBJ2-4; TRBD1 aligns across 10 bases. The DNA end lines up better with TRBJ2-7; the J call may be wrong. Germline CDR1 and CDR2: ENHRY and SYGVKD. The CDR3 loop spans 15 amino acids. The CDR3 sequence is CAISDRDRGIYEQYF. CDR3 sequence (DNA): TGTGCCATCAGCGACCGGGACAGGGGCATCTACGAGCAGTACTTC.

This clonotype has more than one count but fewer than ten. V and J are TRBV7-9 and TRBJ1-2; TRBD1 matches 7 bases. V was pared by 5 bases and J by 5 bases, with 14 bases of the junction left unmatched. CDR1 is SEHNR, CDR2 FQNEAQ, per germline (reference sequence). The CDR3 spans 16 residues. The CDR3 loop reads CASSPRQGVSKYGYTF. In nucleotides, the CDR3 is TGTGCCAGCAGCCCAAGACAGGGTGTCTCGAAGTATGGCTACACCTTC.

This clonotype was detected only a few times. The CDR3 sequence: CASSVGTGSSYEQYF. The CDR3 bases are TGTGCCAGCAGCGTAGGGACAGGTAGCTCCTACGAGCAGTACTTC. V is TRBV9 and J is TRBJ2-7; 7 nucleotides match TRBD1. Germline CDR1 is SGDLS and CDR2 is YYNGEE. The CDR3 is 15 residues long. V lost 0 bases, J lost 0 bases, and 3 bases stayed unmatched. Drawing the rest from reference TRBV9 and TRBJ2-7, the complete variable domain is DSGVTQTPKHLITATGQRVTLRCSPRSGDLSVYWYQQSLDQGLQFLIQYYNGEERAKGNILERFSAQQFPDLHSELNLSSLELGDSALYFCASSVGTGSSYEQYFGPGTRLTVT.

In this sample, this clonotype turned up many times. V is TRBV29-1 and J is TRBJ2-3, with D uncertain. CDR3 length: 15 residues. Germline CDR1 is SQVTM and CDR2 is ANQGSEA. V lost 2 bases and J lost 0, with 12 bases in between. In DNA form, the CDR3 reads TGCAGCGTTGAACCCCTCGGCGATAGCACAGATACGCAGTATTTT. Amino acid sequence: CSVEPLGDSTDTQYF.

The CDR3 loop reads CATSRGKGEGENEQFF. Written as DNA, the CDR3 is TGTGCCACCAGCAGAGGAAAGGGCGAAGGTGAAAATGAGCAGTTCTTC. The genes are TRBV15 and TRBJ2-1, with D uncertain. V lost 1 base and J 7 bases, leaving 17 bases between the germline ends. Germline CDR1 reads LNHNV; CDR2 reads YYDKDF (reference sequence). The CDR3 sequence is 16 residues long.

The chain is built from TRBV20-1 and TRBJ2-3; D ambiguous. This CDR3 contains 12 residues. Trimming pared 5 bases from V and 9 bases from J, leaving 15 bases between. The germline V gene has CDR1 DFQATT and CDR2 SNEGSKA (reference sequence). CDR3 region: CSALLPWGTQYF. The CDR3 DNA reads TGCAGTGCTCTACTCCCGTGGGGAACGCAGTATTTT.

The chain has TRBV20-1 and TRBJ2-1, with TRBD2 matching 10 bases. Germline V lookup: CDR1 DFQATT, CDR2 SNEGSKA (reference sequence). Trimming cost V 3 bases and J 5 bases; bases outside gene matches: 7. The CDR3 sequence is 15 residues long. The CDR3 bases are TGCAGTGCTAGGGGAATTAGCGGGGGGCACAATGAGCAGTTCTTC. This sequence encodes CSARGISGGHNEQFF.

This clonotype was seen a few times. The rearrangement links TRBV7-2 to TRBJ2-7; D gene uncertain. The CDR3 covers 13 residues. The V end lost 3 bases, the J end lost 3 bases, and 9 bases lay between the germline ends. CDR1 SGHTA and CDR2 FQGNSA come from the germline V gene. CDR3 in DNA: TGTGCCAGCAGCTTTTCAAGAAGCTACGAGCAGTACTTC. Residues: CASSFSRSYEQYF.

This clonotype was recorded a few times. The chain combines TRBV2 with TRBJ1-5; D is unclear. CDR1 and CDR2 (germline): SNHLY, FYNNEI. V was pared by 5 bases and J by 4 bases, with 12 bases between. The CDR3 totals 14 residues. The CDR3 sequence is CASSRLEENQPQHF. The CDR3, as DNA: TGTGCCAGCAGTCGACTGGAAGAGAATCAGCCCCAGCATTTT. The full variable domain, rest sourced from reference TRBV2 and TRBJ1-5, is EPEVTQTPSHQVTQMGQEVILRCVPISNHLYFYWYRQILGQKVEFLVSFYNNEISEKSEIFDDQFSVERPDGSNFTLKIRSTKLEDSAMYFCASSRLEENQPQHFGDGTRLSIL.

This rearrangement joins TRBV9 to TRBJ1-1; D is unclear. Trimming removed 4 bases from V and 0 bases from J, with 10 bases in between. Germline V gene data show CDR1 as SGDLS and CDR2 as YYNGEE. This CDR3 spans 14 amino acids. The CDR3 region is CASSMTSMNTEAFF. For the CDR3, the DNA is TGTGCCAGCAGCATGACAAGCATGAACACTGAAGCTTTCTTT.

The chain uses TRBV7-2 and TRBJ2-5; D may correspond to TRBD1 or TRBD2 (5 bases each). Germline CDR1 SGHTA, CDR2 FQGNSA. With 5 bases removed from V and 2 bases from J, the gap between germline ends came to 15 bases. The CDR3 length is 15 residues. DNA of the CDR3: TGTGCCAGCAGCCGTATCGGGGCGGATCAAGAGACCCAGTACTTC. It translates to CASSRIGADQETQYF. Filled out from reference TRBV7-2 and TRBJ2-5, the complete variable domain reads GAGVSQSPSNKVTEKGKDVELRCDPISGHTALYWYRQSLGQGLEFLIYFQGNSAPDKSGLPSDRFSAERTGGSVSTLTIQRTQQEDSAVYLCASSRIGADQETQYFGPGTRLLVL.

The chain combines TRBV12-3 or TRBV12-4 with TRBJ1-2; D gene unclear. V was clipped by 6 bases and J by 0 bases, with 17 bases between them. This CDR3 has 16 amino acids. For the CDR3, the DNA is TGTGCCAGCAGCACGGTGGGAGGGCGAGCTAACTATGGCTACACCTTC. This gives the protein CASSTVGGRANYGYTF.

This chain uses TRBV5-1 with TRBJ2-1, with D maybe TRBD2 (5 bases). Germline CDR1 reads SGHRS; CDR2 reads YFSETQ. The length of the CDR3 is 10 residues. V shed 5 bases and J shed 8 bases, with 5 bases lying between them. CDR3 loop: CASRGDEQFF. In DNA, the CDR3 is TGCGCCAGCAGGGGAGATGAGCAGTTCTTC. The entire variable domain, with the rest obtained from reference TRBV5-1 and TRBJ2-1, is as follows: KAGVTQTPRYLIKTRGQQVTLSCSPISGHRSVSWYQQTPGQGLQFLFEYFSETQRNKGNFPGRFSGRQFSNSRSEMNVSTLELGDSALYLCASRGDEQFFGPGTRLTVL.

The chain combines TRBV20-1 with TRBJ2-5; 8 nucleotides line up with TRBD2. The assigned J gene may be wrong: the sequence end matches TRBJ2-7 better. Per the germline V gene, CDR1 is DFQATT and CDR2 is SNEGSKA (reference sequence). CDR3 length: 15 amino acids. The CDR3: CSARGGGGSFYEQYF. The CDR3 DNA reads as TGCAGTGCTAGGGGGGGCGGGGGGTCGTTCTACGAGCAGTACTTC.

This clonotype has a count of ten or more. The CDR3 sequence is CASSFRGNNQPQHF. CDR3 nucleotide sequence: TGTGCCAGCAGTTTCCGGGGGAACAATCAGCCCCAGCATTTT. The chain joins TRBV12-3 or TRBV12-4 to TRBJ1-5, with D maybe TRBD1 (5 bases). V was shortened by 3 bases and J by 3 bases, with 9 bases between the two germline ends. The CDR3 runs to 14 residues.

The chain joins TRBV20-1 to TRBJ2-3; D is undetermined. The germline V and J ends were trimmed by 0 bases and 0 bases, with 10 bases remaining between them. The CDR3 covers 15 residues. Germline V gene lookup returns CDR1 DFQATT and CDR2 SNEGSKA (reference sequence). The CDR3 loop is CSARDDSLSTDTQYF. CDR3 nucleotide sequence: TGCAGTGCTAGAGATGATTCGCTAAGCACAGATACGCAGTATTTT.

Here the CDR3 reads CASSTRTPPLETQYF. The CDR3 DNA sequence: TGTGCCAGCAGTACTCGGACACCACCGCTGGAGACCCAGTACTTC. This chain joins TRBV6-2 or TRBV6-3 and TRBJ2-5, with D possibly being TRBD1 (5 bases). The CDR3 loop spans 15 amino acids. The germline V gene encodes CDR1 MNHEY and CDR2 SVGEGT. Trimming cost V 5 bases and J 5 bases, with 18 bases left between them.

This chain uses TRBV20-1 with TRBJ2-2; 10 bases fit TRBD2. Unmatched junction bases numbered 4, after V lost 3 bases and J lost 0 bases. Germline V CDR1 and CDR2: DFQATT, SNEGSKA (reference sequence). This CDR3 is built from 16 residues. The CDR3 sequence: CSASPSGGANTGELFF. CDR3 sequence (DNA): TGCAGTGCTAGTCCCAGCGGGGGGGCGAACACCGGGGAGCTGTTTTTT.

The chain recombines TRBV29-1 with TRBJ2-4; 10 bases are a match to TRBD1. Near its end, the DNA agrees better with TRBJ2-7, so the J call may be wrong. The CDR3 totals 17 residues. The V gene's germline CDR1 is SQVTM and CDR2 ANQGSEA. The CDR3 DNA reads as TGCAGCGTTGAAGATCGCTTGGGGGACAGGGGAGTGGGCGAGCAGTACTTC. This encodes CSVEDRLGDRGVGEQYF.

As regards this clonotype: The junction departs from germline at one end; a sequencing error may be responsible. The chain combines TRBV7-7 with TRBJ2-5; weak D call: TRBD2 (5 bases). From germline, CDR1 is SSHAT and CDR2 FNYEAQ (reference sequence). The CDR3 loop spans 13 amino acids. The CDR3 here is CASSSEGQETQYF. For the CDR3, the DNA is TGTGCTAGCAGCTCAGAGGGCCAAGAGACCCAGTACTTC.

The V and J genes are TRBV12-3 or TRBV12-4 and TRBJ2-1, with D tentatively TRBD2 (5 bases). The CDR3 covers 15 residues. V was clipped by 5 bases and J by 6 bases, with 17 bases between them. The CDR3 loop is CASSAPGNLGNEQFF. In DNA form, the CDR3 reads TGTGCCAGCAGTGCGCCCGGGAACCTGGGCAATGAGCAGTTCTTC.

CDR3 DNA: TGTGCCAGCACCCTGGCCGGGGGTAATGAAAAACTGTTTTTT. Its translation: CASTLAGGNEKLFF. The chain employs TRBV27 and TRBJ1-4, with D perhaps matching TRBD1 (5 bases). The CDR3 totals 14 residues. Trimming shortened V by 7 bases and J by 4 bases, and 13 bases separated the two germline ends. Germline loops: CDR1 MNHEY, CDR2 SMNVEV (reference sequence).

This clonotype was counted only a few times. The chain employs TRBV4-1 and TRBJ1-5; D gene ambiguous. Germline V gene sequence: CDR1 MGHRA, CDR2 YSYEKL. This CDR3 spans 14 amino acids. V was shortened by 5 bases and J by 4 bases, with 12 bases between the two germline ends. CDR3 coding DNA: TGCGCCAGCAGCTACGGGAGCCGAAATCAGCCCCAGCATTTT. The encoded protein is CASSYGSRNQPQHF.

This chain uses TRBV7-2 with TRBJ2-4, with D tentatively TRBD2 (5 bases). Near its end, the DNA agrees better with TRBJ2-7, so the J call may be wrong. This CDR3 spans 11 amino acids. The germline gives CDR1 SGHTA, CDR2 FQGNSA. CDR3 residues: CASAGIYEQYF. In DNA, the CDR3 is TGTGCCAGCGCGGGTATCTACGAGCAGTACTTC.

This chain uses TRBV9 with TRBJ1-5, with TRBD1 as a possible D gene (6 bases). Germline V gene data show CDR1 as SGDLS and CDR2 as YYNGEE. V shed 6 bases and J shed 7 bases, with 17 bases lying between them. The CDR3 is made up of 14 amino acids. Written as DNA, the CDR3 is TGTGCCAGCACGAGGGGGGTTGCGGAACAGCCCCAGCATTTT. The encoded protein is CASTRGVAEQPQHF.

This clonotype was observed a few times. This chain joins TRBV6-6 and TRBJ1-5; no firm D call. V dropped 7 bases and J dropped 0 bases, with 13 bases sitting between them. Germline V gene sequence: CDR1 MNHNY, CDR2 SVGAGI (reference sequence). This CDR3 region has 15 residues. Here the CDR3 DNA reads TGTGCCAGCAAACTTAGAGGGTATAGCAATCAGCCCCAGCATTTT. It yields the protein CASKLRGYSNQPQHF.

This clonotype has only a few counts. The chain uses TRBV12-5 and TRBJ1-5, with no clear D. This CDR3 spans 15 amino acids. Germline values: CDR1 LGHNT, CDR2 FRNRAP. V lost 7 bases and J lost 1, with 14 bases in between. Here the CDR3 reads CASAQSRTSNQPQHF. The CDR3, as DNA: TGTGCTAGTGCCCAGTCCAGGACGAGCAATCAGCCCCAGCATTTT.